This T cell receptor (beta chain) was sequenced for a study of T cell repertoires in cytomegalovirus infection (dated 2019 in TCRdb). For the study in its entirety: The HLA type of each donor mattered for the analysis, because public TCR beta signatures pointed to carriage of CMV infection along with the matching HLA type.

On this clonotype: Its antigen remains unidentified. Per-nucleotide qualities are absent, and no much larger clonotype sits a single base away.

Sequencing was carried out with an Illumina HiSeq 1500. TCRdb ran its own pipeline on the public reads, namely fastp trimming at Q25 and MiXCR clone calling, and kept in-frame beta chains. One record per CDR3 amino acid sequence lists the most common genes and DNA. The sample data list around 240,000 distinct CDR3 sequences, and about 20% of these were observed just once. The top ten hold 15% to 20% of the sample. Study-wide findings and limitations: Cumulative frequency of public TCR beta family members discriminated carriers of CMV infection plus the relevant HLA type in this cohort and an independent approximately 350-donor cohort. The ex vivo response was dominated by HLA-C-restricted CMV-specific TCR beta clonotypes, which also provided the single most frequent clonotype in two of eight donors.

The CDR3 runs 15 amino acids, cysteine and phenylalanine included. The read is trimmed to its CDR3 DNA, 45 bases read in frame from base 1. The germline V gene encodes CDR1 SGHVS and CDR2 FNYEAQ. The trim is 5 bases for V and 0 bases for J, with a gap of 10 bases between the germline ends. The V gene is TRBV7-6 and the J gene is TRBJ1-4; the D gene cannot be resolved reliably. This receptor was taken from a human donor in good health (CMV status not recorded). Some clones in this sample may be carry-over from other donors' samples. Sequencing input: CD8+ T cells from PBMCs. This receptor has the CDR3 CASSPRPTTNEKLFF. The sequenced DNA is TGTGCCAGCAGCCCACGACCGACAACTAATGAAAAACTGTTTTTT.